The source of this T cell receptor (beta chain) is a study of radiation and T cells in renal cell carcinoma. Time point indicated: blood 4 weeks post-SBRT, at nephrectomy. Regarding treatment: 15 Gy SBRT to primary tumor, nephrectomy 4 weeks later. This clone was found once. Libraries were prepared by immunoSEQ multiplex PCR; TCRdb keeps only in-frame clonotypes and omits some of them. The sample records roughly 170,000 clones, about 87% being singletons. The CDR3 has 18 residues. The germline V gene has CDR1 SGHRS and CDR2 YFSETQ. The junction had 14 bases not matched to a gene; V was cut back by 3 bases and J by 0 bases.

This chain joins TRBV5-1 and TRBJ2-7, with 8 positions matching TRBD1. Source: blood, taken from a patient whose treatment included radiotherapy and nephrectomy. This receptor was identified in a woman aged 45-59 years with renal cell carcinoma. The CDR3 spells CASSSQTAGGRISYEQYF. CDR3 bases: TGCGCCAGCAGCTCGCAGACCGCAGGGGGCCGGATCTCCTACGAGCAGTACTTC.